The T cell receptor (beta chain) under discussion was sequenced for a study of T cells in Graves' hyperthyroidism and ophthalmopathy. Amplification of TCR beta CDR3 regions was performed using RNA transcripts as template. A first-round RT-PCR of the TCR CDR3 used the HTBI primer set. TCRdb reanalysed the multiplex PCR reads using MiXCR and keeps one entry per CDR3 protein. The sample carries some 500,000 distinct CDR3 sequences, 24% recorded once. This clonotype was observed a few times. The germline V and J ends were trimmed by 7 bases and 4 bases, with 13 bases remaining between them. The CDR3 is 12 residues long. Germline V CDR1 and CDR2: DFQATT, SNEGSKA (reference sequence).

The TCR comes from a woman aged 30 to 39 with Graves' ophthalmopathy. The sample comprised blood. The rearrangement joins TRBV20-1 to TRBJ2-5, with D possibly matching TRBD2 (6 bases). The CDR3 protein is CSVAGRIETQYF. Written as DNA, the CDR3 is TGCAGTGTTGCGGGACGAATAGAGACCCAGTACTTC.